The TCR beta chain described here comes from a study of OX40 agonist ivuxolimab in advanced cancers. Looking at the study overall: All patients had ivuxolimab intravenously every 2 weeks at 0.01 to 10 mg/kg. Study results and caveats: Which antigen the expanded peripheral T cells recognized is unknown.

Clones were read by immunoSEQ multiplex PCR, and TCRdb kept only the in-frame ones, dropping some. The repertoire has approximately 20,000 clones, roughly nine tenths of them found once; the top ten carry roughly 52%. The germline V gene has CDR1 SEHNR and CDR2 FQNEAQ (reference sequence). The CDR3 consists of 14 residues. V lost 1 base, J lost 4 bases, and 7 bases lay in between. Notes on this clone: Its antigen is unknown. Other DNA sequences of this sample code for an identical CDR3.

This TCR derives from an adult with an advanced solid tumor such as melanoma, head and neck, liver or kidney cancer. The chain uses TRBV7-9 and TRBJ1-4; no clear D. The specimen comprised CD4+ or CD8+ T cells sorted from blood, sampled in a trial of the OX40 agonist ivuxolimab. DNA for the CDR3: TGTGCCAGCAGCTTAGAACAGCGTAATGAAAAACTGTTTTTT. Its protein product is CASSLEQRNEKLFF.